The clone carrying this TCR beta chain was seen ten or more times. The CDR3 contains 12 residues. Germline V gives CDR1 SQVTM, CDR2 ANQGSEA. The ends were cut back, 2 bases at V and 3 bases at J, with 8 bases in the middle. This entry is derived from a study of low-dose radiotherapy and immunotherapy resistance in tumors. Study summary: Dosing for Cohort 2 consisted of 1 Gy per fraction every two weeks, reaching a total of 13 Gy over 26 weeks.

cDNA synthesis used a TRAV/TRBV-specific primer set for both chains. PCR amplification of the TCRs was performed with Phusion for 20 to 25 PCR cycles, and it relied on a constant-region primer together with a V-primer adapter. MiXCR, applied by TCRdb to the reads, yields one record per CDR3 protein. The data contain approximately 90,000 distinct CDR3 sequences, 9.4% of them singletons. The time point: before trial treatment. Donors were given nivolumab, ipilimumab, aspirin, low-dose cyclophosphamide and low-dose radiotherapy. Sequences were derived from PBMCs, sampled before treatment. The receptor was isolated from a male donor with prostate cancer. The chain carries TRBV29-1 and TRBJ2-7; D may be TRBD1 (6 bases). CDR3 in DNA: TGCAGCGTTGAACTAGGGGGCTACGAGCAGTACTTC. Its translation: CSVELGGYEQYF.